One and the same sample provided the 32 T cell receptor beta chains below, sequenced in a study of CD8+ T cells in alopecia areata. The authors extracted RNA and reverse transcribed it into cDNA as the sequencing template. The method was immunoSEQ multiplex PCR; TCRdb's version includes in-frame clones alone and lacks a portion of them. The sample shows approximately 31,000 clones, roughly 80% of them seen only once. Sequences were obtained from NKG2D-low CD8+ T cells sorted from blood. The receptors come from a human donor with alopecia areata.

This chain joins TRBV28 and TRBJ2-1; 12 positions agree with TRBD2. V lost 6 bases, J lost 4 bases, and 4 bases stayed unmatched. Germline V lookup: CDR1 MDHEN, CDR2 SYDVKM. The CDR3 loop spans 15 amino acids. The CDR3 DNA follows: TGTGCCAGCAGATTGACTAGCGGGAGTTACAATGAGCAGTTCTTC. This gives the protein CASRLTSGSYNEQFF.

This clone appeared a few times. The chain joins TRBV7-9 to TRBJ2-7; no clear D. The germline V gene has CDR1 SEHNR and CDR2 FQNEAQ (reference sequence). This CDR3 region has 16 residues. Trimming removed 1 base at V and 4 bases at J, with 17 bases between. CDR3: CASSLVLITAGYEQYF. As DNA, the CDR3 is TGTGCCAGCAGCTTAGTTCTCATAACGGCCGGGTACGAGCAGTACTTC.

This chain's CDR3 is CASSLDSGAAYNEQFF. The CDR3 nucleotides are TGTGCCAGCAGCTTAGATTCTGGGGCGGCCTACAATGAGCAGTTCTTC. The chain carries TRBV7-8 and TRBJ2-1; a weak D match, TRBD1 (5 bases). This CDR3 spans 16 amino acids. CDR1 SGHVS and CDR2 FQNEAQ come from the germline V gene. V was clipped by 1 base and J by 2 bases, with 12 bases between them. Using reference TRBV7-8 and TRBJ2-1 for the parts outside the CDR3, the full variable domain is GAGVSQSPRYKVAKRGQDVALRCDPISGHVSLFWYQQALGQGPEFLTYFQNEAQLDKSGLPSDRFFAERPEGSVSTLKIQRTQQEDSAVYLCASSLDSGAAYNEQFFGPGTRLTVL.

This chain uses TRBV7-6 with TRBJ1-1; D is ambiguous. V was trimmed by 5 bases and J by 3 bases, leaving 13 bases between them. Germline CDR1 and CDR2: SGHVS and FNYEAQ. The CDR3 spans 14 residues. In DNA form, the CDR3 reads TGTGCCAGCAGCCAAGTCGACCGGGACACTGAAGCTTTCTTT. Its protein product is CASSQVDRDTEAFF.

By sample fraction, this clone is medium-sized. CDR3 sequence: CASSLDGNNEQFF. The CDR3 DNA follows: TGTGCCAGCAGCTTAGACGGTAACAATGAGCAGTTCTTC. The genes are TRBV7-6 and TRBJ2-1; no clear D. V lost 1 base and J lost 5, with 6 bases in between. The CDR3 runs 13 residues. Germline V gene lookup returns CDR1 SGHVS and CDR2 FNYEAQ.

J is TRBJ2-5 and V is TRBV7-9; 7 bases align to TRBD2. V shed 4 bases, J shed 1 base, and the junction held 12 bases outside the gene matches. Looked up from germline, CDR1 is SEHNR and CDR2 is FQNEAQ (reference sequence). The length of the CDR3 is 17 residues. The CDR3 nucleotides are TGTGCCAGCAGCTCTGTCACGGACGGCGGGAGCCAAGAGACCCAGTACTTC. Translation gives CASSSVTDGGSQETQYF.

V gene TRBV27 combines with J gene TRBJ2-6, with D unclear. Germline V gene data show CDR1 as MNHEY and CDR2 as SMNVEV (reference sequence). This CDR3 is 15 amino acids long. V lost 5 bases and J lost 0, with 8 bases in between. The CDR3 sequence is CASSQLNSGANVLTF. In nucleotides, the CDR3 is TGTGCCAGCAGTCAGCTGAACTCTGGGGCCAACGTCCTGACTTTC.

V is TRBV7-9 and J is TRBJ2-7; maybe TRBD2 (6 bases). This CDR3 is built from 14 residues. Per germline, CDR1 SEHNR and CDR2 FQNEAQ (reference sequence). V was cut by 8 bases and J by 2 bases, with 16 bases left in between. The CDR3 loop reads CASRGTDATYEQYF. As DNA, the CDR3 is TGTGCCAGCCGGGGGACGGATGCCACCTACGAGCAGTACTTC.

This sequence joins TRBV5-1 and TRBJ2-5; 8 positions agree with TRBD1. The CDR3 is 14 amino acids. The germline CDR1 and CDR2 sequences are SGHRS and YFSETQ. Losses at the gene ends were 3 bases for V and 5 bases for J; bases not matched to a gene: 6. The CDR3 DNA reads as TGCGCCAGCAGCTCGGACAGGGCAATGGAGACCCAGTACTTC. Its translation is CASSSDRAMETQYF.

V gene TRBV27 combines with J gene TRBJ2-1; D remains unclear. Trimming took 0 bases from V and 5 from J, leaving 11 bases between them. The CDR3 is made up of 15 amino acids. Germline V gene data show CDR1 as MNHEY and CDR2 as SMNVEV (reference sequence). The CDR3 protein is CASSLSGSVHNEQFF. CDR3 nucleotides: TGTGCCAGCAGTTTATCGGGCAGCGTCCACAATGAGCAGTTCTTC.

The chain couples TRBV6-4 to TRBJ2-2, with D possibly being TRBD1 or TRBD2 (6 bases each). Germline V lookup: CDR1 MRHNA, CDR2 SNTAGT. V was trimmed by 11 bases and J by 2 bases, leaving 15 bases between them. The CDR3 is 14 amino acids. The CDR3 DNA reads TGTGCCGGAGGGACAAGGGCCAACACCGGGGAGCTGTTTTTT. Protein: CAGGTRANTGELFF.

This rearrangement joins TRBV5-1 to TRBJ2-7; 8 bases align to TRBD1. The CDR3 is 15 amino acids. The J segment lost 6 bases and the V segment lost 4 bases, leaving 12 bases of the junction unmatched. Germline V gene sequence: CDR1 SGHRS, CDR2 YFSETQ. In DNA form, the CDR3 reads TGCGCCAGCAGCGCGAATGGACAGGGAACTGGCGAGCAGTACTTC. Translating gives CASSANGQGTGEQYF.

This rearrangement joins TRBV7-2 to TRBJ2-7, with TRBD1 as a possible D gene (6 bases). CDR3 size: 16 residues. V shed 4 bases and J shed 0 bases, with 16 bases lying between them. Germline V gene data show CDR1 as SGHTA and CDR2 as FQGNSA. This chain's CDR3 is CASSSPKTGSSYEQYF. CDR3 DNA: TGTGCCAGCAGCTCCCCGAAGACAGGAAGCTCCTACGAGCAGTACTTC.

The rearrangement joins TRBV4-1 to TRBJ2-5; 7 positions match TRBD2. The junction had 16 bases not matched to a gene; V was cut back by 7 bases and J by 5 bases. The CDR3 runs to 16 residues. Germline CDR1 and CDR2: MGHRA and YSYEKL. In DNA, the CDR3 is TGCGCCAGCACCCCCGGTGTGGCGGGGGAGCCTGAGACCCAGTACTTC. Its protein is CASTPGVAGEPETQYF.

This chain links TRBV4-2 with TRBJ2-7, with 12 bases lining up with TRBD2. Losses at the gene ends were 1 base for V and 6 bases for J; bases not matched to a gene: 1. Germline V CDR1 and CDR2: LGHNA, YNFKEQ. The CDR3 is 14 amino acids. CDR3 DNA sequence: TGTGCCAGCAGCCAAGCTAGCGGGAGGGCCGAGCAGTACTTC. Translated: CASSQASGRAEQYF.

V and J are TRBV27 and TRBJ2-7; 8 bases align to TRBD1. The junction had 7 bases not matched to a gene; V was cut back by 6 bases and J by 3 bases. The CDR3 runs 14 residues. Germline values: CDR1 MNHEY, CDR2 SMNVEV (reference sequence). CDR3 sequence: CASSRTGINYEQYF. The CDR3 DNA sequence: TGTGCCAGCAGCAGGACAGGGATTAACTACGAGCAGTACTTC.

This clone appeared a single time. This chain connects TRBV9 to TRBJ1-1; maybe TRBD1 (6 bases). The germline V and J ends were trimmed by 0 bases and 8 bases, with 14 bases remaining between them. The V gene's germline CDR1 is SGDLS and CDR2 YYNGEE. The CDR3 loop spans 14 amino acids. Here the CDR3 reads CASSVGGQTREAFF. CDR3 nucleotides: TGTGCCAGCAGCGTAGGTGGACAGACTCGGGAAGCTTTCTTT. Supplemented by reference TRBV9 and TRBJ1-1, the full variable domain reads DSGVTQTPKHLITATGQRVTLRCSPRSGDLSVYWYQQSLDQGLQFLIQYYNGEERAKGNILERFSAQQFPDLHSELNLSSLELGDSALYFCASSVGGQTREAFFGQGTRLTVV.

This clone was detected many times. The rearrangement links TRBV4-3 to TRBJ2-7, with D possibly matching TRBD2 (5 bases). This CDR3 region has 14 residues. Germline V gives CDR1 LGHNA, CDR2 YSLEER. Trimming pared 3 bases from V and 2 bases from J, leaving 11 bases between. DNA for the CDR3: TGCGCCAGCAGCCATTCTCTGGGAGCCTACGAGCAGTACTTC. Amino acids: CASSHSLGAYEQYF.

This sequence joins TRBV30 and TRBJ1-2, with D hard to call. Germline V gene data show CDR1 as GTSNPN and CDR2 as SVGIG (reference sequence). The CDR3 runs 13 residues. V lost 5 bases and J lost 1, with 11 bases in between. The CDR3 DNA reads TGTGCCTGGGAAACAGACGGTAACTATGGCTACACCTTC. Its protein product is CAWETDGNYGYTF.

V and J are TRBV19 and TRBJ2-1, with D hard to call. Trimming took off 6 bases at V and 0 bases at J, with 12 bases between the two ends. Germline lookup yields CDR1 LNHDA and CDR2 SQIVND (reference sequence). The CDR3 length is 15 residues. The CDR3 protein is CASSLNGYSYNEQFF. The CDR3 DNA follows: TGTGCCAGTAGCCTCAACGGCTACTCCTACAATGAGCAGTTCTTC.

V is TRBV25-1 and J is TRBJ2-7; D uncertain. V dropped 5 bases and J dropped 3 bases, with 14 bases sitting between them. CDR3 length: 14 amino acids. Looked up from germline, CDR1 is MGHDK and CDR2 is SYGVNS. The CDR3 here is CASSSMGLDYEQYF. The CDR3 bases are TGTGCCAGCAGTTCAATGGGGTTGGACTACGAGCAGTACTTC.

This clone has ten or more counts. This sequence joins TRBV7-2 and TRBJ2-1; 9 positions agree with TRBD2. This CDR3 has 16 residues. J lost 9 bases, V lost 4 bases, and 13 bases had no gene match. The germline V gene encodes CDR1 SGHTA and CDR2 FQGNSA. CDR3 protein: CASSSLPAGGGAEQFF. The CDR3 nucleotides are TGTGCCAGCAGCTCCCTTCCAGCGGGGGGTGGCGCTGAGCAGTTCTTC.

A single count supports this clone. The CDR3 region is CSVAYTGTLEAFF. The CDR3 bases are TGCAGCGTTGCCTATACAGGGACCCTTGAAGCTTTCTTT. J is TRBJ1-1 and V is TRBV29-1; D is possibly TRBD1 (6 bases). This CDR3 spans 13 amino acids. In germline, CDR1 is SQVTM, CDR2 ANQGSEA. V dropped 4 bases and J dropped 7 bases, with 16 bases sitting between them.

The chain couples TRBV23-1 to TRBJ2-1, with 8 bases fitting TRBD1. TRBV23-1 is known as an ORF, though its function is uncertain. V lost 2 bases to trimming and J lost 8 bases; unmatched junction nucleotides: 11. The CDR3 is made up of 16 amino acids. The CDR3 reads CASSQLGDRGFDEQFF. CDR3 in DNA: TGCGCCAGCAGTCAACTTGGTGACAGGGGATTCGATGAGCAGTTCTTC.

This rearrangement joins TRBV4-1 to TRBJ2-7; perhaps TRBD1 as D (7 bases). CDR1 MGHRA and CDR2 YSYEKL come from the germline V gene. The CDR3 totals 17 residues. Trimming took off 0 bases at V and 2 bases at J, with 17 bases between the two ends. The DNA for the CDR3 is TGCGCCAGCAGCCAAGATTTGGAGGGGGCGCTGACCTACGAGCAGTACTTC. Translated: CASSQDLEGALTYEQYF.

The chain is built from TRBV15 and TRBJ2-5; no definite D call. V lost 3 bases, J lost 4 bases, and 3 bases lay in between. Germline V lookup: CDR1 LNHNV, CDR2 YYDKDF (reference sequence). The CDR3 runs 11 residues. Written as DNA, the CDR3 is TGTGCCACCAGCAGCACAGAGACCCAGTACTTC. This sequence encodes CATSSTETQYF.

In this sample, this clone turned up once. V gene TRBV15 combines with J gene TRBJ2-3; 12 nucleotides agree with TRBD2. CDR1 and CDR2 (germline): LNHNV, YYDKDF (reference sequence). Trimming removed 0 bases from V and 0 bases from J; junction bases left unmatched: 1. The CDR3 contains 17 residues. The CDR3 nucleotides read TGTGCCACCAGCAGAGAAGGACTAGCGGGAAGCACAGATACGCAGTATTTT. This codes for CATSREGLAGSTDTQYF.

This chain joins TRBV9 and TRBJ1-1; D ambiguous. The germline CDR1 and CDR2 sequences are SGDLS and YYNGEE. Between the trimmed V and J ends, which lost 0 bases and 4 bases, there was a span of 7 bases. The CDR3 is 13 amino acids. The DNA for the CDR3 is TGTGCCAGCAGCGTAGGGACGGGCACTGAAGCTTTCTTT. This translates into CASSVGTGTEAFF.

This clone came up once. The chain joins TRBV4-2 to TRBJ2-3; 7 bases agree with TRBD2. The CDR3 has 18 amino acids. The V segment lost 0 bases and the J segment 0 bases; nucleotides outside the gene matches: 9. Germline values: CDR1 LGHNA, CDR2 YNFKEQ. The CDR3 DNA reads as TGTGCCAGCAGCCAAGATATGCCTAGCGGAACTAGCACAGATACGCAGTATTTT. This codes for CASSQDMPSGTSTDTQYF.

V is TRBV7-9 and J is TRBJ1-2, with D unclear. V was shortened by 5 bases and J by 12 bases, with 19 bases between the two germline ends. CDR3 length: 13 amino acids. CDR1 SEHNR and CDR2 FQNEAQ come from the germline V gene (reference sequence). The CDR3 DNA reads as TGTGCCAGCAGCCTAGAGGTTCACACGGAGCACACCTTC. It specifies CASSLEVHTEHTF. The variable domain in full, completed from reference TRBV7-9 and TRBJ1-2, reads DTGVSQNPRHKITKRGQNVTFRCDPISEHNRLYWYRQTLGQGPEFLTYFQNEAQLEKSRLLSDRFSAERPKGSFSTLEIQRTEQGDSAMYLCASSLEVHTEHTFGSGTRLTVV.

The V call is TRBV4-2, the J call TRBJ2-7; 13 bases map to TRBD2. The V and J ends lost 5 bases and 2 bases, in that order; junction bases with no gene match: 6. The germline V gene has CDR1 LGHNA and CDR2 YNFKEQ. The CDR3 extends over 16 amino acids. The CDR3 DNA reads TGTGCCAGCAGCGGCGGGACTAGCGGGGAGGCCTACGAGCAGTACTTC. Amino acids: CASSGGTSGEAYEQYF.

The chain couples TRBV4-2 to TRBJ1-1, with TRBD1 matching over 8 bases. Germline trimming cut 4 bases from V and 8 bases from J; bases unmatched to any gene: 9. The germline V gene has CDR1 LGHNA and CDR2 YNFKEQ. CDR3 length: 14 residues. The CDR3 region is CASSRAGGPQEAFF. The CDR3 nucleotides are TGTGCCAGCAGCCGGGCAGGGGGCCCACAGGAAGCTTTCTTT.